This T cell receptor beta chain comes out of a study of radiotherapy plus CTLA-4 blockade in lung cancer listed by TCRdb under 2018. Regarding the research as a whole: Objective responses were observed in approximately 18% of enrolled patients, and disease control was achieved in around 30%.

Libraries came from the immunoSEQ multiplex PCR assay. TCRdb took over this immuneACCESS table, retaining in-frame rearrangements with V and J assigned. Such tables are incomplete; in checked studies, under half of the missing clones stem from an unresolved V gene, and the remainder is unexplained. The sample profile shows about 88,000 clones; 72% of them were found once. The top ten clones comprise over 13% of the sample. A word on this clone: No cognate antigen has been identified for it. No base qualities exist here, and no much larger clone lies one base off it.

The study tested focal radiation therapy combined with CTLA-4 blockade (ipilimumab) in patients with chemo-refractory metastatic non-small-cell lung cancer. The CDR3 runs 14 amino acids, cysteine and phenylalanine included. Only the CDR3 part of the read is kept: 42 bases, read in frame from the first base. Compared with germline, V lacks 3 bases and J lacks 0 bases; bases without a gene match: 2. CDR1 MDHEN and CDR2 SYDVKM were looked up in the germline V gene. What the study reported, not specific to this receptor: Increased serum interferon-beta after radiation, together with early dynamic changes in blood T cell clones, were reported to be the strongest predictors of response. After treatment with radiotherapy and ipilimumab, TCR clones that originated in tumors expanded in peripheral blood.

This receptor was identified in a human donor with non-small cell lung cancer that progressed on radiotherapy plus ipilimumab. This sequence uses TRBV28 and TRBJ2-7, and 7 junctional nucleotides match TRBD1. Source: peripheral blood, taken from a patient treated with radiotherapy plus ipilimumab. This receptor has the CDR3 CASSFAGGSYEQYF. In nucleotides, the sequence is TGTGCCAGCAGTTTCGCAGGGGGCTCCTACGAGCAGTACTTC.